Presented here are 23 T cell receptor beta chains from one specimen sequenced in a study of OX40 agonist ivuxolimab in advanced cancers. Clones were sequenced by immunoSEQ multiplex PCR, and TCRdb holds only the in-frame ones, with some missing. The sample includes over 35,000 clones, around three quarters of them seen just once. Material: CD4+ or CD8+ T cells sorted from blood, obtained in a trial of the OX40 agonist ivuxolimab. All receptors derive from an adult with an advanced solid tumor such as melanoma, head and neck, liver or kidney cancer.

The chain has TRBV2 and TRBJ2-5; a weak D match, TRBD2 (5 bases). Trimming took 8 bases from V and 4 from J, leaving 11 bases between them. There are 12 residues in the CDR3. Germline loops: CDR1 SNHLY, CDR2 FYNNEI. The CDR3, as DNA: TGTGCCAGCTCTCCCGCGGGAGAGACCCAGTACTTC. Protein sequence: CASSPAGETQYF.

The rearrangement links TRBV6-4 to TRBJ1-6; no clear D. The CDR3 covers 13 residues. V shed 4 bases and J shed 9 bases, with 10 bases lying between them. The germline V gene has CDR1 MRHNA and CDR2 SNTAGT. The CDR3 is CASSAADGSPLHF. The CDR3 DNA reads TGTGCCAGCAGTGCTGCAGACGGTTCACCCCTCCACTTT.

This clone came up a few times. V usage is TRBV7-2 and J usage is TRBJ2-5; D is undetermined. The CDR3 contains 13 residues. CDR1 and CDR2 from the germline V gene are SGHTA and FQGNSA. V lost 3 bases to trimming and J lost 4 bases, with 9 bases between them. CDR3 loop: CASSFNRLETQYF. The CDR3 DNA is TGTGCCAGCAGCTTCAATCGCCTAGAGACCCAGTACTTC.

This clone was seen a handful of times. The genes are TRBV30 and TRBJ2-2, with D perhaps matching TRBD2 (6 bases). The CDR3 consists of 13 residues. The V gene lost 3 bases and the J gene lost 7 bases, with 12 bases spanning the gap. Germline loops: CDR1 GTSNPN, CDR2 SVGIG (reference sequence). CDR3 in DNA: TGTGCCTGGAGCCGGCGGGACGGCGGGGAGCTGTTTTTT. It codes for CAWSRRDGGELFF. Together with reference TRBV30 and TRBJ2-2, the CDR3 gives the full variable domain: SQTIHQWPATLVQPVGSPLSLECTVEGTSNPNLYWYRQAAGRGLQLLFYSVGIGQISSEVPQNLSASRPQDRQFILSSKKLLLSDSGFYLCAWSRRDGGELFFGEGSRLTVL.

The chain carries TRBV9 and TRBJ2-1; 12 nucleotides align to TRBD2. J was trimmed by 6 bases and V by 3 bases; bases with no gene match: 4. CDR1 and CDR2 (germline): SGDLS, YYNGEE. This CDR3 comprises 15 residues. The CDR3 here is CASSASGRGINEQFF. CDR3 sequence (DNA): TGTGCCAGCAGCGCTAGCGGGAGGGGGATCAATGAGCAGTTCTTC.

The genes are TRBV20-1 and TRBJ2-1; no firm D call. CDR1 is DFQATT, CDR2 SNEGSKA, per germline (reference sequence). CDR3 length equals 11 residues. The V gene lost 6 bases and the J gene lost 9 bases, with 12 bases spanning the gap. The CDR3 DNA is TGCAGTGCCCCGGTCGAGCTTGAGCAGTTCTTC. Protein sequence: CSAPVELEQFF.

The chain links TRBV19 to TRBJ1-1; a weak D match, TRBD1 (5 bases). The V end lost 7 bases, the J end lost 4 bases, and 13 bases lay between the germline ends. This CDR3 is 13 amino acids long. Germline-derived CDR1 and CDR2 are LNHDA and SQIVND (reference sequence). Here the CDR3 reads CASKGREVTEAFF. The CDR3 region has the DNA TGTGCCAGTAAGGGACGCGAAGTCACTGAAGCTTTCTTT.

With regard to this clone: Given a much more abundant clone one base away, this may be a read error. J is TRBJ2-2 and V is TRBV4-3; either TRBD1 or TRBD2 may supply D (5 bases each). The V end was cut by 3 bases, the J end by 7 bases, with 18 bases between. The length of the CDR3 is 16 residues. Germline values: CDR1 LGHNA, CDR2 YSLEER. The CDR3 DNA reads TGCGCCAGCAGCCAGTCCCGGGACCTAAGCATCGGGGAGCTGTTTTTT. Translating it yields CASSQSRDLSIGELFF.

The chain is built from TRBV12-5 and TRBJ2-2; 12 nucleotides line up with TRBD2. Germline V gene sequence: CDR1 LGHNT, CDR2 FRNRAP. This CDR3 region has 16 residues. J lost 5 bases, V lost 0 bases, and 1 base had no gene match. This CDR3 is CASGLVLAGGTGELFF. The DNA for the CDR3 is TGTGCTAGTGGTTTGGTACTAGCGGGAGGAACCGGGGAGCTGTTTTTT.

The V gene is TRBV19, the J gene TRBJ2-5; 7 bases fit TRBD1. The CDR3 contains 14 residues. Germline assignment: CDR1 LNHDA and CDR2 SQIVND (reference sequence). V lost 4 bases and J lost 5; bases outside the gene matches: 7. CDR3 nucleotides: TGTGCCAGTAGTAATAGACAGGGCGGGGAGACCCAGTACTTC. This translates into CASSNRQGGETQYF.

The rearrangement uses TRBV5-1 and TRBJ2-1; 7 positions agree with TRBD2. The V segment lost 4 bases and the J segment 5 bases; nucleotides outside the gene matches: 12. The CDR3 covers 16 residues. Germline loops: CDR1 SGHRS, CDR2 YFSETQ. The CDR3, as DNA: TGCGCCAGCAGCCTTGGAGTAGGGGCGGGGGACAATGAGCAGTTCTTC. This sequence encodes CASSLGVGAGDNEQFF.

The rearrangement joins TRBV27 to TRBJ1-2, with D maybe TRBD1 (5 bases). V gave up 6 bases and J gave up 4 bases, with 12 bases separating them. The CDR3 loop spans 13 amino acids. From germline, CDR1 is MNHEY and CDR2 SMNVEV (reference sequence). This CDR3 is CASSRRGTYGYTF. The CDR3 DNA sequence: TGTGCCAGCAGCAGACGGGGGACCTATGGCTACACCTTC.

V gene TRBV5-1 combines with J gene TRBJ2-3; tentatively, D is TRBD1 (6 bases). CDR1 is SGHRS and CDR2 is YFSETQ in the germline V gene. V lost 4 bases, J lost 0 bases, and 12 bases lay in between. This CDR3 region has 15 residues. The CDR3 region is CASSPDSTSTDTQYF. CDR3 nucleotides: TGCGCCAGCAGCCCGGACAGCACTAGCACAGATACGCAGTATTTT.

The rearrangement links TRBV7-9 to TRBJ2-7; D remains unclear. The CDR3 totals 13 residues. The germline V gene encodes CDR1 SEHNR and CDR2 FQNEAQ (reference sequence). The V end lost 7 bases, the J end lost 0 bases, and 10 bases lay between the germline ends. The CDR3 sequence: CASTPIPSYEQYF. The DNA of the CDR3 is TGTGCCAGCACTCCCATACCCTCCTACGAGCAGTACTTC.

To note about this clone: The CDR3 does not end in the conserved phenylalanine or tryptophan, so this is likely a read error. The rearrangement uses TRBV4-3 and TRBJ2-7; either TRBD1 or TRBD2 may supply D (5 bases each). Trimming removed 2 bases from V and 5 bases from J, with 19 bases in between. Germline V CDR1 and CDR2: LGHNA, YSLEER. This CDR3 has 16 amino acids. CDR3 amino acids: CASSQRPGPRADEQYL. CDR3 nucleotide sequence: TGCGCCAGCAGCCAACGTCCGGGACCTAGGGCCGACGAGCAGTACCTC.

The chain couples TRBV7-2 to TRBJ1-2; no clear D. V was trimmed by 8 bases and J by 2 bases, leaving 9 bases between them. CDR1 is SGHTA and CDR2 is FQGNSA in the germline V gene. The CDR3 length is 12 residues. For the CDR3, the DNA is TGTGCCAGCGAGGATCGGAACTATGGCTACACCTTC. Translation: CASEDRNYGYTF.

This clone has only one observation. V gene TRBV5-4 combines with J gene TRBJ2-2, with 8 bases identical to TRBD2. This CDR3 spans 15 amino acids. V was clipped by 4 bases and J by 4 bases; unmatched bases: 6. The germline gives CDR1 SGHNT, CDR2 YYREEE (reference sequence). The CDR3 reads CASSPGGSGTGELFF. The CDR3 DNA follows: TGTGCCAGCAGCCCGGGGGGGTCGGGCACCGGGGAGCTGTTTTTT. Complete variable domain (other parts from reference TRBV5-4 and TRBJ2-2): ETGVTQSPTHLIKTRGQQVTLRCSSQSGHNTVSWYQQALGQGPQFIFQYYREEENGRGNFPPRFSGLQFPNYSSELNVNALELDDSALYLCASSPGGSGTGELFFGEGSRLTVL.

V usage is TRBV7-6 and J usage is TRBJ2-3; TRBD2 matches 12 bases. The junction had 8 bases not matched to a gene; V was cut back by 5 bases and J by 2 bases. Germline CDR1 reads SGHVS; CDR2 reads FNYEAQ. The CDR3 totals 17 residues. In DNA, the CDR3 is TGTGCCAGCAGCCCGAGACTAGCGGGGGAGATCACAGATACGCAGTATTTT. Its translation is CASSPRLAGEITDTQYF.

The V call is TRBV7-2, the J call TRBJ2-3; no firm D call. The V end lost 3 bases, the J end lost 2 bases, and 9 bases lay between the germline ends. The germline CDR1 and CDR2 sequences are SGHTA and FQGNSA. The CDR3 extends over 14 amino acids. The CDR3 reads CASSFRVVTDTQYF. CDR3 sequence (DNA): TGTGCCAGCAGCTTTCGTGTTGTCACAGATACGCAGTATTTT.

This clone was observed once. DNA for the CDR3: TGTGCCAGCAGTCAGAGCGGGAGACTAGGGGAGCAGTACTTC. Translating it yields CASSQSGRLGEQYF. The chain is built from TRBV6-5 and TRBJ2-7, with 8 bases that match TRBD2. The junction had 10 bases not matched to a gene; V was cut back by 5 bases and J by 7 bases. This CDR3 has 14 residues. CDR1 is MNHEY, CDR2 SVGAGI, per germline.

This rearrangement joins TRBV7-3 to TRBJ1-1; 7 bases match TRBD1. After removal of 5 bases from V and 8 bases from J, the junction contained 8 bases not matched to a gene. This CDR3 comprises 13 residues. The V gene's germline CDR1 is SGHTA and CDR2 FQGTGA. In DNA form, the CDR3 reads TGTGCCAGCAGCCCGACCGGACAGGAGGAAGCTTTCTTT. Protein product: CASSPTGQEEAFF.

V is TRBV10-3 and J is TRBJ1-1; D perhaps matches TRBD1 (5 bases). The length of the CDR3 is 13 residues. V lost 4 bases and J 10 bases, leaving 16 bases between the germline ends. CDR1 and CDR2 (germline): ENHRY, SYGVKD. The CDR3, as DNA: TGTGCCATCAGTGGGGACTCAACCCCGCGAGCTTTCTTT. Protein sequence: CAISGDSTPRAFF.

The chain employs TRBV4-1 and TRBJ1-1; unclear D gene. V lost 4 bases and J lost 7, with 13 bases in between. Germline lookup yields CDR1 MGHRA and CDR2 YSYEKL. The CDR3 totals 13 residues. CDR3 sequence (DNA): TGCGCCAGCAGCCCTTTAAGTGGAAATGAAGCTTTCTTT. It codes for CASSPLSGNEAFF.